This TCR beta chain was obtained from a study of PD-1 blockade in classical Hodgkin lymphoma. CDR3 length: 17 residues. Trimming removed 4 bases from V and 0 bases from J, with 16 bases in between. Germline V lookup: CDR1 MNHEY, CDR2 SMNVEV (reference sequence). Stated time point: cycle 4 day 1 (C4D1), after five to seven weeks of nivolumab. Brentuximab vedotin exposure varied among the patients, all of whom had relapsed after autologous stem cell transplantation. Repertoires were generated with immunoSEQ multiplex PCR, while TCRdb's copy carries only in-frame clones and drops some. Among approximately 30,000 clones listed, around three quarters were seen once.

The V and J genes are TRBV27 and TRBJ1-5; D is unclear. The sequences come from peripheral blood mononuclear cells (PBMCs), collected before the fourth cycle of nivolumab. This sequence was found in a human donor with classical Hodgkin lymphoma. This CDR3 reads CASSSRSEGYSNQPQHF. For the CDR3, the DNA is TGTGCCAGCAGTTCCCGGTCCGAAGGGTATAGCAATCAGCCCCAGCATTTT.